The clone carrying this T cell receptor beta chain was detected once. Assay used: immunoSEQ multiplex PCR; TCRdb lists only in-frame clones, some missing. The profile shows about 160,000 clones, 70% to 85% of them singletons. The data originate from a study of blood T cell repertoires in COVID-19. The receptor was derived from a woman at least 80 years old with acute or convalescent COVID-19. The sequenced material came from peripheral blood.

The chain's CDR3 is CASTSGTSKAYNEQFF. As DNA, the CDR3 is TGTGCCAGCACCTCCGGGACTTCCAAAGCCTACAATGAGCAGTTCTTC. V and J are TRBV3-1 (or the pseudogene TRBV3-2) and TRBJ2-1; D may be TRBD2 (6 bases). This CDR3 contains 16 residues. V was trimmed by 7 bases and J by 2 bases, leaving 18 bases between them. Germline assignment: CDR1 LGHDT and CDR2 YNNKEL (reference sequence).